This passage covers 25 T cell receptor beta chains from one sample sequenced in a study of T cells in localized non-small cell lung cancer. Repertoires were generated with immunoSEQ multiplex PCR, while TCRdb's copy carries only in-frame clones and drops some. Of roughly 3,300 clones in the sample, approximately 23% were seen once. This specimen consisted of normal lung tissue next to the tumor, obtained before any cancer treatment. The receptors were gathered from a man aged 40 to 70 with stage III squamous cell lung carcinoma.

This clone was observed a handful of times. V gene TRBV11-3 combines with J gene TRBJ1-1; D gene unclear. Trimming removed 5 bases from V and 1 base from J, with 11 bases in between. The CDR3 length is 14 residues. Per germline, CDR1 SGHNT and CDR2 YENEEA. The CDR3 bases are TGTGCCAGCAGCCCCAGAACTACGAACACTGAAGCTTTCTTT. This gives the protein CASSPRTTNTEAFF.

This clone was seen once. The genes are TRBV19 and TRBJ1-6, with D possibly TRBD1 on 5 matching bases. CDR1 and CDR2 (germline): LNHDA, SQIVND (reference sequence). The ends were cut back, 6 bases at V and 6 bases at J, with 12 bases in the middle. This CDR3 is built from 14 residues. CDR3: CASSMGRINSPLHF. As DNA, the CDR3 is TGTGCCAGTAGCATGGGACGGATTAATTCACCCCTCCACTTT.

This clone was counted a few times. The V gene is TRBV6-8, the J gene TRBJ2-1; D remains ambiguous. Germline V gives CDR1 MNHGY, CDR2 SAAAGT. CDR3 length equals 17 residues. V was pared by 8 bases and J by 0 bases, with 20 bases between. The DNA of the CDR3 is TGTGCCAGCTCTCAAGGAGTCCTCCTGGGCTCCTACAATGAGCAGTTCTTC. It encodes CASSQGVLLGSYNEQFF.

This clone was found a few times. This chain links TRBV9 with TRBJ2-2, with D unclear. CDR3 size: 13 residues. Trimming removed 3 bases from V and 3 bases from J, with 6 bases in between. The germline gives CDR1 SGDLS, CDR2 YYNGEE. The CDR3 DNA sequence: TGTGCCAGCAGCGAACAGTACACCGGGGAGCTGTTTTTT. This encodes CASSEQYTGELFF.

This clone is medium-sized by share. The J gene is TRBJ1-2, the V gene TRBV11-3, with 7 bases fitting TRBD1. Looked up from germline, CDR1 is SGHNT and CDR2 is YENEEA. The CDR3 length is 16 residues. V lost 5 bases and J lost 6; bases outside the gene matches: 15. For the CDR3, the DNA is TGTGCCAGCAGCCTCCGATCCGGGACAGTCTCTGATGGCTACACCTTC. As protein: CASSLRSGTVSDGYTF.

This clone was detected ten times or more. The gene calls are TRBV6-8 and TRBJ2-5; 7 bases are a match to TRBD1. The CDR3 length is 14 residues. CDR1 is MNHGY, CDR2 SAAAGT, per germline. The trim removed 5 bases at V and 3 bases at J, leaving 6 bases unmatched. Written as DNA, the CDR3 is TGTGCCAGCAGTCACCCTGACAGGGAAGAGACCCAGTACTTC. This codes for CASSHPDREETQYF.

The V and J genes are TRBV29-1 and TRBJ1-5; tentative D call: TRBD1 (5 bases). The V gene lost 6 bases and the J gene lost 5 bases, with 17 bases spanning the gap. This CDR3 comprises 14 residues. CDR1 is SQVTM, CDR2 ANQGSEA, per germline. The CDR3 sequence: CSVVDTGRDQPQHF. The DNA for the CDR3 is TGCAGCGTAGTCGACACGGGGCGGGATCAGCCCCAGCATTTT.

V and J are TRBV11-3 and TRBJ1-6; D gene unclear. This CDR3 is built from 14 residues. Germline CDR1 reads SGHNT; CDR2 reads YENEEA. V was trimmed by 1 base and J by 8 bases, leaving 9 bases between them. The CDR3 here is CASSLGGVHSPLHF. The CDR3 DNA is TGTGCCAGCAGCTTAGGGGGTGTTCATTCACCCCTCCACTTT. The variable domain in full, with the rest retrieved from reference TRBV11-3 and TRBJ1-6, is EAGVVQSPRYKIIEKKQPVAFWCNPISGHNTLYWYLQNLGQGPELLIRYENEEAVDDSQLPKDRFSAERLKGVDSTLKIQPAELGDSAVYLCASSLGGVHSPLHFGNGTRLTVT.

This clone was found a few times. V usage is TRBV29-1 and J usage is TRBJ2-1; D is perhaps TRBD2 (6 bases). V gave up 6 bases and J gave up 0 bases, with 12 bases separating them. This CDR3 has 14 amino acids. Germline CDR1 SQVTM, CDR2 ANQGSEA. The CDR3 reads CSVQAGSSYNEQFF. In nucleotides, the CDR3 is TGCAGCGTCCAAGCGGGCAGCTCCTACAATGAGCAGTTCTTC.

This clone is judged medium-sized. The same CDR3 also results from other DNA sequences found in this sample. The V call is TRBV11-3, the J call TRBJ2-2, with 7 bases lining up with TRBD2. V was pared by 2 bases and J by 5 bases, with 2 bases of the junction left unmatched. This CDR3 has 14 residues. Germline CDR1 is SGHNT and CDR2 is YENEEA. CDR3 sequence: CASSLRGGTGELFF. The CDR3, as DNA: TGTGCCAGCAGCTTACGGGGAGGGACCGGGGAGCTGTTTTTT.

This clone was seen only a few times. The rearrangement links TRBV30 to TRBJ1-2, with a weak D call TRBD1 (6 bases). Trimming removed 2 bases from V and 5 bases from J, with 12 bases in between. Germline V gene sequence: CDR1 GTSNPN, CDR2 SVGIG (reference sequence). The CDR3 totals 13 residues. The CDR3 here is CAWSTRGGYGYTF. For the CDR3, the DNA is TGTGCCTGGAGTACTCGAGGGGGTTATGGCTACACCTTC.

The gene calls are TRBV18 and TRBJ2-1, with D perhaps TRBD1 (5 bases). This CDR3 has 15 amino acids. Germline values: CDR1 KGHSH, CDR2 LQKENI. V gave up 3 bases and J gave up 11 bases, with 20 bases separating them. The CDR3 here is CASSPTDSGQGKQFF. The CDR3 region has the DNA TGTGCCAGCTCACCGACAGACTCCGGGCAAGGGAAGCAGTTCTTC.

This clone was counted only a few times. The chain links TRBV11-3 to TRBJ1-1; D unresolved. V lost 5 bases to trimming and J lost 1 base, with 11 bases between them. This CDR3 spans 14 amino acids. The germline gives CDR1 SGHNT, CDR2 YENEEA. CDR3 loop: CASSPLPRNTEAFF. CDR3 in DNA: TGTGCCAGCAGCCCCTTACCTCGGAACACTGAAGCTTTCTTT. The full variable domain, its missing parts supplied by reference TRBV11-3 and TRBJ1-1, is EAGVVQSPRYKIIEKKQPVAFWCNPISGHNTLYWYLQNLGQGPELLIRYENEEAVDDSQLPKDRFSAERLKGVDSTLKIQPAELGDSAVYLCASSPLPRNTEAFFGQGTRLTVV.

The V and J genes are TRBV18 and TRBJ1-6, with no clear D. Per germline, CDR1 KGHSH and CDR2 LQKENI. V shed 5 bases and J shed 6 bases, with 17 bases lying between them. The CDR3 has 16 residues. The chain's CDR3 is CASSAPSRASNSPLHF. The CDR3 nucleotides are TGTGCCAGCTCAGCGCCTAGCCGGGCCTCTAATTCACCCCTCCACTTT.

V is TRBV11-3 and J is TRBJ1-1; D remains unclear. CDR1 and CDR2 from the germline V gene are SGHNT and YENEEA. The CDR3 runs 14 residues. V lost 4 bases, J lost 3 bases, and 12 bases lay in between. The CDR3 here is CASSSRTAYTEAFF. The CDR3, as DNA: TGTGCCAGCAGCTCTCGGACGGCCTACACTGAAGCTTTCTTT.

The chain couples TRBV19 to TRBJ1-1, with 8 nucleotides matching TRBD1. In germline, CDR1 is LNHDA, CDR2 SQIVND (reference sequence). Losses at the gene ends were 5 bases for V and 4 bases for J; bases not matched to a gene: 12. The CDR3 sequence is 16 residues long. CDR3 sequence (DNA): TGTGCCAGTAGTCCCCGGCAGGGGGCAGGTTTCACTGAAGCTTTCTTT. Protein sequence: CASSPRQGAGFTEAFF.

This clone was seen a handful of times. The rearrangement links TRBV5-1 to TRBJ2-7; a possible D gene is TRBD1 (5 bases). V was cut by 0 bases and J by 12 bases, with 19 bases left in between. The CDR3 runs to 14 residues. Germline loops: CDR1 SGHRS, CDR2 YFSETQ. CDR3 sequence: CASSLALVDIRGYF. CDR3 bases: TGCGCCAGCAGCTTGGCCCTGGTTGACATAAGGGGGTACTTC.

A few counts support this clone. This chain's CDR3 is CASSQGQGSHYEQYF. The DNA for the CDR3 is TGTGCCAGCTCCCAAGGACAGGGATCCCACTACGAGCAGTACTTC. V is TRBV18 and J is TRBJ2-7; 8 nucleotides match TRBD1. The CDR3 is 15 amino acids. V lost 6 bases, J lost 3 bases, and 10 bases stayed unmatched. The V gene's germline CDR1 is KGHSH and CDR2 LQKENI. Full variable domain (outside the CDR3, taken from reference TRBV18 and TRBJ2-7): NAGVMQNPRHLVRRRGQEARLRCSPMKGHSHVYWYRQLPEEGLKFMVYLQKENIIDESGMPKERFSAEFPKEGPSILRIQQVVRGDSAAYFCASSQGQGSHYEQYFGPGTRLTVT.

This clone was seen more than once but under ten times. This chain connects TRBV11-3 to TRBJ1-2; TRBD1 agrees at 11 bases. CDR1 SGHNT and CDR2 YENEEA come from the germline V gene. The V gene end was trimmed by 5 bases and the J gene end by 4 bases; junction bases not matched to a gene: 6. The CDR3 is 15 amino acids. CDR3 region: CASSMPGTGGYGYTF. In DNA, the CDR3 is TGTGCCAGCAGCATGCCCGGGACAGGGGGCTATGGCTACACCTTC.

The chain carries TRBV11-3 and TRBJ2-1; D uncertain. V gave up 3 bases and J gave up 0 bases, with 12 bases separating them. Germline V gives CDR1 SGHNT, CDR2 YENEEA. The CDR3 sequence is 16 residues long. The CDR3 protein is CASSLVSVGSYNEQFF. The CDR3 DNA reads TGTGCCAGCAGCTTGGTCTCAGTGGGCTCCTACAATGAGCAGTTCTTC.

Sample share makes this clone large. The rearrangement links TRBV28 to TRBJ2-1; TRBD1 matches at 10 bases. The ends lost 5 bases at V and 4 bases at J; junction bases unmatched: 14. CDR1 is MDHEN and CDR2 is SYDVKM in the germline V gene. This CDR3 region has 18 residues. The CDR3 DNA reads as TGTGCCAGCAGTACCCTGGAAACGACAGGGGGCAGGTACAATGAGCAGTTCTTC. It encodes CASSTLETTGGRYNEQFF.

This clone was seen a few times. The chain joins TRBV6-8 to TRBJ1-2, with D possibly being TRBD1 (6 bases). Deletions cut 2 bases from V and 8 bases from J, with 12 bases between. The CDR3 has 13 residues. Germline CDR1 reads MNHGY; CDR2 reads SAAAGT. The CDR3 here is CASSYHRGLGYTF. CDR3 in DNA: TGTGCCAGCAGTTACCATCGGGGGCTGGGCTACACCTTC.

The DNA of the CDR3 is TGTGCCAGCAGTGAAGGGACAGGGATCGGATGGCTCCACTTT. Its protein is CASSEGTGIGWLHF. The genes are TRBV6-1 and TRBJ1-6, with 8 positions matching TRBD1. V lost 1 base and J lost 16; bases outside the gene matches: 9. Germline CDR1 reads MNHNS; CDR2 reads SASEGT. There are 14 residues in the CDR3.

V gene TRBV11-3 combines with J gene TRBJ1-2; the match to TRBD1 covers 10 bases. The germline V gene encodes CDR1 SGHNT and CDR2 YENEEA. V trimming: 5 bases; J trimming: 6 bases; junction bases outside the gene matches: 9. The length of the CDR3 is 15 residues. The CDR3 DNA reads TGTGCCAGCAGCCCCGCCGGGACAGGGGATGATGGCTACACCTTC. Translating it yields CASSPAGTGDDGYTF.

The chain is built from TRBV14 and TRBJ1-4; perhaps TRBD1 as D (6 bases). Germline V gives CDR1 SGHDN, CDR2 FVKESK. Trimming cost V 0 bases and J 8 bases, with 19 bases left between them. The CDR3 length is 17 residues. The chain's CDR3 is CASSQDRRGLRREKLFF. CDR3 nucleotide sequence: TGTGCCAGCAGCCAAGATCGGCGGGGGCTGAGACGGGAAAAACTGTTTTTT.